These 7 T cell receptor beta chains came from one sample sequenced in a study of vaccination and CD4 T cells after COVID-19. Their cognate antigens are unknown. Regarding treatment: roughly ten-day PBMC culture with coronavirus spike peptide pools or control peptides (ViraFEST assay). Sequenced with the Oncomine TCR Beta short-read assay was DNA taken from cultured CD4+ T cells. TCRdb re-derived calls from the PCR reads in MiXCR, one entry per CDR3 protein. This table holds around 19,000 distinct CDR3 sequences, about 56% found once. Sequencing used CD4+ T cells from blood, cultured in vitro, obtained before SARS-CoV-2 vaccination. Every receptor here comes from a human donor who had recovered from COVID-19.

The V call is TRBV7-8, the J call TRBJ2-5; D unclear. This CDR3 comprises 14 residues. V was shortened by 5 bases and J by 0 bases, with 10 bases between the two germline ends. The germline gives CDR1 SGHVS, CDR2 FQNEAQ. CDR3 in amino acids: CASSPGPNQETQYF. CDR3 nucleotides: TGTGCCAGCAGCCCCGGACCGAACCAAGAGACCCAGTACTTC.

A few counts support this clonotype. This chain connects TRBV20-1 to TRBJ2-7; 15 bases are shared with TRBD2. The CDR3 length is 22 residues. V dropped 0 bases and J dropped 0; count of bases not matched to a gene: 18. The germline V gene has CDR1 DFQATT and CDR2 SNEGSKA (reference sequence). The CDR3 DNA is TGCAGTGCTAGAGACCCAACCCTACGGACCGGGACTAGCGGGGGGAGCTCCTACGAGCAGTACTTC. Its protein product is CSARDPTLRTGTSGGSSYEQYF.

The chain employs TRBV20-1 and TRBJ2-7, with D uncertain. Trimming cost V 0 bases and J 5 bases, with 8 bases left between them. The CDR3 is made up of 12 amino acids. Germline V lookup: CDR1 DFQATT, CDR2 SNEGSKA (reference sequence). The CDR3 coding sequence is TGCAGTGCTAGAGATCGAATGGACGAGCAGTACTTC. The encoded protein is CSARDRMDEQYF.

This clonotype turned up a few times. The chain uses TRBV15 and TRBJ1-2; D is possibly TRBD1 (5 bases). Germline assignment: CDR1 LNHNV and CDR2 YYDKDF (reference sequence). Deletions cut 5 bases from V and 4 bases from J, with 11 bases between. The CDR3 is 13 amino acids. Written as DNA, the CDR3 is TGTGCCACCAGCGGGGGGACTTTCTATGGCTACACCTTC. Translation gives CATSGGTFYGYTF. The variable domain in full, completed from reference TRBV15 and TRBJ1-2, reads DAMVIQNPRYQVTQFGKPVTLSCSQTLNHNVMYWYQQKSSQAPKLLFHYYDKDFNNEADTPDNFQSRRPNTSFCFLDIRSPGLGDTAMYLCATSGGTFYGYTFGSGTRLTVV.

This clonotype came up a few times. The genes are TRBV7-8 and TRBJ2-5; 12 bases agree with TRBD1. V lost 4 bases and J lost 4; bases outside the gene matches: 10. The length of the CDR3 is 17 residues. Germline lookup yields CDR1 SGHVS and CDR2 FQNEAQ. In DNA, the CDR3 is TGTGCCAGCAGCTCGGCCAGGGACAGGGGGCTTGGAGAGACCCAGTACTTC. Protein sequence: CASSSARDRGLGETQYF.

This clonotype was counted between two and nine times. This chain connects TRBV7-9 to TRBJ2-3; 12 nucleotides agree with TRBD2. The ends lost 2 bases at V and 3 bases at J; junction bases unmatched: 0. This CDR3 comprises 15 residues. Looked up from germline, CDR1 is SEHNR and CDR2 is FQNEAQ (reference sequence). The CDR3 DNA follows: TGTGCCAGCAGCTTACTAGCGGGGGGGACAGATACGCAGTATTTT. It translates to CASSLLAGGTDTQYF. The complete variable domain, with remaining parts taken from reference TRBV7-9 and TRBJ2-3, reads DTGVSQNPRHKITKRGQNVTFRCDPISEHNRLYWYRQTLGQGPEFLTYFQNEAQLEKSRLLSDRFSAERPKGSFSTLEIQRTEQGDSAMYLCASSLLAGGTDTQYFGPGTRLTVL.

The V gene is TRBV27, the J gene TRBJ1-6; 8 bases align to TRBD1. The CDR3 spans 16 residues. Per the germline V gene, CDR1 is MNHEY and CDR2 is SMNVEV (reference sequence). J was trimmed by 0 bases and V by 5 bases; bases with no gene match: 3. CDR3 nucleotide sequence: TGTGCCAGCAGTCCAGGGGGCGCCTCCTATAATTCACCCCTCCACTTT. Amino acids: CASSPGGASYNSPLHF.